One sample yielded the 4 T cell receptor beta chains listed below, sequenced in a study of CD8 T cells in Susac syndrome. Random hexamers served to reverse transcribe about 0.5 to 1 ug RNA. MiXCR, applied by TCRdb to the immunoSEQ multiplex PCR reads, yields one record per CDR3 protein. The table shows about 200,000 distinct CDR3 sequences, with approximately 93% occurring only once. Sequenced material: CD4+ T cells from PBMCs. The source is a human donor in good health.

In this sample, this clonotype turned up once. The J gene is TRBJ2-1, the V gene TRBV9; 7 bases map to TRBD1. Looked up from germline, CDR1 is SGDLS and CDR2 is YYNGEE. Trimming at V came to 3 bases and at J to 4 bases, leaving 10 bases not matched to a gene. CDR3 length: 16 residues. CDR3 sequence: CASSASGTADYNEQFF. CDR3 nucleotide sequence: TGTGCCAGCAGCGCCTCCGGGACAGCCGATTACAATGAGCAGTTCTTC. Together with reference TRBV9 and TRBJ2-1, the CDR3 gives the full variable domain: DSGVTQTPKHLITATGQRVTLRCSPRSGDLSVYWYQQSLDQGLQFLIQYYNGEERAKGNILERFSAQQFPDLHSELNLSSLELGDSALYFCASSASGTADYNEQFFGPGTRLTVL.

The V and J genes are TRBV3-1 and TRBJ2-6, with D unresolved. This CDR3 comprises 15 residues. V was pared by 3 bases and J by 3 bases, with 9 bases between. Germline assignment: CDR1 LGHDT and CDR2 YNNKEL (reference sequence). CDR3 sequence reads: CASSQFKGGANVLTF. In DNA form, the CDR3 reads TGTGCCAGCAGCCAGTTTAAGGGTGGGGCCAACGTCCTGACTTTC.

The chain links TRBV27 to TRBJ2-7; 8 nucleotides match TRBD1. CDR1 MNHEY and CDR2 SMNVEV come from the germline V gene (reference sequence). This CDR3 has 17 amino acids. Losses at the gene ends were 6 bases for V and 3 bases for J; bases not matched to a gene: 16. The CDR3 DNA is TGTGCCAGCAGGAAAATAGACCTCGGGACAGGTAACTACGAGCAGTACTTC. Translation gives CASRKIDLGTGNYEQYF.

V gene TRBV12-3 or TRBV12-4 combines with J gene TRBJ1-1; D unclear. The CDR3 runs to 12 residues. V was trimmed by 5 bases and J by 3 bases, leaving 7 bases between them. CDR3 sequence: CASSPSHTEAFF. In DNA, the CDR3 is TGTGCCAGCAGTCCGTCCCACACTGAAGCTTTCTTT.